This T cell receptor (beta chain) was captured in a study of blood T cell repertoires in COVID-19. For the study at large: Acute and convalescent COVID-19 specimens originated in the United States, Italy and Spain.

This clone showed up just once. Methods used by the authors: Nucleated cell number was recorded as an estimate derived from reference gene primer amplification. Method: immunoSEQ multiplex PCR; TCRdb's copy keeps in-frame clones and lacks some. The V and J calls and the clone size are those of that table, but D and trimming were determined from the DNA. The table lists around 370,000 clones, around 87% of them singletons, with 6.5% in the top ten. Trimming took 6 bases from V and 3 from J; bases not matched to a gene: 14. The CDR3 has 17 residues. Per the germline V gene, CDR1 is KGHSH and CDR2 is LQKENI.

The sequence was obtained from a man aged 18 to 30 with active or convalescent COVID-19. The source material was peripheral blood. The chain carries TRBV18 and TRBJ2-7, with 10 nucleotides matching TRBD2. Written as DNA, the CDR3 is TGTGCCAGCTCCCGAAGCACTACAATAGCGGGGGGCTACGAGCAGTACTTC. Translating it yields CASSRSTTIAGGYEQYF.